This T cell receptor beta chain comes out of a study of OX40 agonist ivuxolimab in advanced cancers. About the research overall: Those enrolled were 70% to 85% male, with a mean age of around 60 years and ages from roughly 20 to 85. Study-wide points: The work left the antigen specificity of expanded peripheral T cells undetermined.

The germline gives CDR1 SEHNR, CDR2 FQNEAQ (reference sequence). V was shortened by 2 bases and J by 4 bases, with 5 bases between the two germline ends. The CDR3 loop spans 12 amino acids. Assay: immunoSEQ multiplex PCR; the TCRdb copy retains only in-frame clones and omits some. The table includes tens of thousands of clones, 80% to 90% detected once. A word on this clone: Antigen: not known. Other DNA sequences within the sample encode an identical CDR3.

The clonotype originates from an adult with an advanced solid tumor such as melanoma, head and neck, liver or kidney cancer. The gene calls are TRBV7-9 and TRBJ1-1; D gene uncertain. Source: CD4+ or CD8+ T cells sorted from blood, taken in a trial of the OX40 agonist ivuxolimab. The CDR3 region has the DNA TGTGCCAGCAGCTTAAGCAGCACTGAAGCTTTCTTT. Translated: CASSLSSTEAFF.